This record covers a single T cell receptor beta chain. The CDR3 totals 13 residues. Germline assignment: CDR1 MNHEY and CDR2 SMNVEV (reference sequence). Trimming pared 2 bases from V and 7 bases from J, leaving 11 bases between. These data are taken from a study of PD-L1 blockade in urothelial cancer. The wider study: About 90% of the roughly 30 patients comprised males who had bladder-origin urothelial cancer. At 3 weeks (second dose) and 6 weeks after starting treatment, blood was analyzed. Each blood sample yielded a median of around 130,000 T cells.

Produced via immunoSEQ multiplex PCR; TCRdb's table is partial and in-frame only. This table has 75,000 to 95,000 clones, approximately 90% appearing once. Time point denoted: peripheral blood 6 weeks after treatment start. Between 1 and 8 samples, pretreatment and on-treatment, were given by each patient. The sequencing here drew on PBMCs, taken around atezolizumab (anti-PD-L1) treatment. The TCR sequence derives from a woman of 80 years or more with urothelial cancer. This chain connects TRBV27 to TRBJ1-2, with D possibly TRBD1 on 5 matching bases. CDR3 amino acids: CASSLDGRVGYTF. CDR3 bases: TGTGCCAGCAGTTTAGACGGCAGGGTTGGCTACACCTTC.